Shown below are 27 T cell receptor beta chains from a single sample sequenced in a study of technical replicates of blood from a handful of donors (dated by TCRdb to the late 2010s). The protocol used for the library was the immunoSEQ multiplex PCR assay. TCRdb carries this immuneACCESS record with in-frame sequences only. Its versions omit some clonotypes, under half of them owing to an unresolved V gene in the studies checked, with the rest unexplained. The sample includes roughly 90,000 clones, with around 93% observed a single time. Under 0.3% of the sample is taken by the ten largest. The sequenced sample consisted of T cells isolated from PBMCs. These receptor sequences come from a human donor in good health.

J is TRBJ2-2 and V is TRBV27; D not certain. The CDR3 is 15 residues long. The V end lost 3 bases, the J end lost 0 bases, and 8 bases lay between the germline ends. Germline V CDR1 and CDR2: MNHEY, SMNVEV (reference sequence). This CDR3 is CASSLAITNTGELFF. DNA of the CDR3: TGTGCCAGCAGTTTGGCCATAACGAACACCGGGGAGCTGTTTTTT.

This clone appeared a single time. The CDR3 DNA follows: TGTGCCAGCCTTTTCGACAGTCCCTACGAGCAGTACTTC. Amino acids: CASLFDSPYEQYF. This chain joins TRBV2 and TRBJ2-7; possible D gene TRBD1, 5 bases. With 8 bases removed from V and 2 bases from J, the gap between germline ends came to 13 bases. The CDR3 has 13 residues. Germline CDR1 is SNHLY and CDR2 is FYNNEI.

Written as DNA, the CDR3 is TGTGCCAGCAGTGGGTACAGTTCTAGCACAGATACGCAGTATTTT. Residues: CASSGYSSSTDTQYF. The chain is built from TRBV25-1 and TRBJ2-3, with D hard to call. The CDR3 spans 15 residues. Trimming pared 4 bases from V and 0 bases from J, leaving 11 bases between. Germline assignment: CDR1 MGHDK and CDR2 SYGVNS.

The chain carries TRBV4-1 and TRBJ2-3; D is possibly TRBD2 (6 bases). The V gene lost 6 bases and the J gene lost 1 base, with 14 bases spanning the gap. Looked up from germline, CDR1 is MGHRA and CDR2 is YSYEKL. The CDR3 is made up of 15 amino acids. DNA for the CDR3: TGCGCCAGCAGACAATATTCTAGCGGCACAGATACGCAGTATTTT. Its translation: CASRQYSSGTDTQYF.

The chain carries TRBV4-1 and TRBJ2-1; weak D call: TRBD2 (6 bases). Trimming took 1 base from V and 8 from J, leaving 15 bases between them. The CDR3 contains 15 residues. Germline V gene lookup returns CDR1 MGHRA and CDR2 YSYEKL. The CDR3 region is CASSQVSRGGDEQFF. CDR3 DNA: TGCGCCAGCAGCCAAGTGTCGCGGGGCGGGGATGAGCAGTTCTTC.

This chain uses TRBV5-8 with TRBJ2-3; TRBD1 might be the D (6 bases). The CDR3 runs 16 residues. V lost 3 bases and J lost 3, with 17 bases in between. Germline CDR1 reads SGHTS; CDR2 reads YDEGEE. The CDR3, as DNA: TGTGCCAGCAGCTGGCCTACAGGGCGGAGGACAGATACGCAGTATTTT. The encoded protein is CASSWPTGRRTDTQYF.

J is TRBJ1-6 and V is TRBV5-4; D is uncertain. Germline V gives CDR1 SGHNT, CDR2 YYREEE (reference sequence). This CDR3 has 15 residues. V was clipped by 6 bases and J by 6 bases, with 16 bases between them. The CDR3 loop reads CASTVDTPRNSPLHF. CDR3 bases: TGTGCCAGCACCGTCGACACACCCCGTAATTCACCCCTCCACTTT.

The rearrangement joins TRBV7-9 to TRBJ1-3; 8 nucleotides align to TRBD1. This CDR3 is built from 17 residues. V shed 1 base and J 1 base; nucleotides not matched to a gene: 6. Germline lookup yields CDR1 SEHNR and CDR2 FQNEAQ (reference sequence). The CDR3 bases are TGTGCCAGCAGCTTAGGCAGGGGGCAATCTTCTGGAAACACCATATATTTT. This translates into CASSLGRGQSSGNTIYF.

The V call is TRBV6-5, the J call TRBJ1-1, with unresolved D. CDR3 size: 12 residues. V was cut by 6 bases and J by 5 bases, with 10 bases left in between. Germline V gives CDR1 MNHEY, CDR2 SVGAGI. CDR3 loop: CASRVSGTEAFF. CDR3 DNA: TGTGCCAGCAGGGTTTCGGGGACTGAAGCTTTCTTT.

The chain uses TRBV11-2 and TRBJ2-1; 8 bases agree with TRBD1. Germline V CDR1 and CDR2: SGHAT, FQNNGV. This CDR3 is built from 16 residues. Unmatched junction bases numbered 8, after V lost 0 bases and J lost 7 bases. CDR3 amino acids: CASSLEGRGRGNEQFF. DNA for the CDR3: TGTGCCAGCAGCTTAGAAGGCAGGGGGCGCGGGAATGAGCAGTTCTTC.

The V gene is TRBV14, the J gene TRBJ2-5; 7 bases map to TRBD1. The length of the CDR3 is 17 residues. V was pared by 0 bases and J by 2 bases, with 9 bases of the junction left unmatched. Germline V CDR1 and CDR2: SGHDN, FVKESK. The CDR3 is CASSQEHTGTVQETQYF. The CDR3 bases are TGTGCCAGCAGCCAAGAACACACTGGGACAGTTCAAGAGACCCAGTACTTC.

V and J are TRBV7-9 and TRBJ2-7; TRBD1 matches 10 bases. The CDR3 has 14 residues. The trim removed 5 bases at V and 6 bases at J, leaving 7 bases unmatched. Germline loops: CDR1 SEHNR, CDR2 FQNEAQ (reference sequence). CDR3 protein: CASSTPGQGSEQYF. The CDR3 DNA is TGTGCCAGCAGCACGCCGGGACAGGGGAGCGAGCAGTACTTC. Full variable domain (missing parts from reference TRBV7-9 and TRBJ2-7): DTGVSQNPRHKITKRGQNVTFRCDPISEHNRLYWYRQTLGQGPEFLTYFQNEAQLEKSRLLSDRFSAERPKGSFSTLEIQRTEQGDSAMYLCASSTPGQGSEQYFGPGTRLTVT.

CDR3 region: CASLAGGPSTGELFF. In DNA, the CDR3 is TGTGCCAGCTTAGCGGGGGGGCCAAGTACCGGGGAGCTGTTTTTT. The chain employs TRBV7-9 and TRBJ2-2; 11 bases agree with TRBD2. CDR3 length: 15 residues. The germline V gene encodes CDR1 SEHNR and CDR2 FQNEAQ (reference sequence). The J segment lost 5 bases and the V segment lost 8 bases, leaving 7 bases of the junction unmatched. The complete variable domain, with remaining parts taken from reference TRBV7-9 and TRBJ2-2, reads DTGVSQNPRHKITKRGQNVTFRCDPISEHNRLYWYRQTLGQGPEFLTYFQNEAQLEKSRLLSDRFSAERPKGSFSTLEIQRTEQGDSAMYLCASLAGGPSTGELFFGEGSRLTVL.

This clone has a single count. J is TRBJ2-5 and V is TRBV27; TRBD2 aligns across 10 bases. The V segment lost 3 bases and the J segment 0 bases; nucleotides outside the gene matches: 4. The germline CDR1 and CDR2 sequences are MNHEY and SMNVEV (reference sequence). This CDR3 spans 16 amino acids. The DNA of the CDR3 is TGTGCCAGCAGTTTTTCTAGCGGGGGCTACCAAGAGACCCAGTACTTC. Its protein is CASSFSSGGYQETQYF.

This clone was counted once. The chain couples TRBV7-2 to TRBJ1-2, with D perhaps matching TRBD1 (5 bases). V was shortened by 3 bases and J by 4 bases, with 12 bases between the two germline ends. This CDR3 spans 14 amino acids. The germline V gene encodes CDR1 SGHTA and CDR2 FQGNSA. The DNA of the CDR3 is TGTGCCAGCAGCTTCCCTGGGACTCCCTATGGCTACACCTTC. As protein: CASSFPGTPYGYTF.

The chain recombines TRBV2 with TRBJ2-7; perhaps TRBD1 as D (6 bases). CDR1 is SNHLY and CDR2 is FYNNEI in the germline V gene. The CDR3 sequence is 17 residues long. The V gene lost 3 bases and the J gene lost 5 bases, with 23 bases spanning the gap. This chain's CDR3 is CASSDLSGGGRGDEQYF. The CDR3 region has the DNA TGTGCCAGCAGTGACCTCTCGGGTGGGGGCCGAGGAGACGAGCAGTACTTC.

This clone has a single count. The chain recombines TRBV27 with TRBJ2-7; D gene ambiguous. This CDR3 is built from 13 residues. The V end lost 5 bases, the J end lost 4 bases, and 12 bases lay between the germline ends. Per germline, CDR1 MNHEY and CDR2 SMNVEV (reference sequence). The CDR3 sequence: CASSAQSAYEQYF. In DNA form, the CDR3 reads TGTGCCAGCAGTGCCCAAAGCGCGTACGAGCAGTACTTC.

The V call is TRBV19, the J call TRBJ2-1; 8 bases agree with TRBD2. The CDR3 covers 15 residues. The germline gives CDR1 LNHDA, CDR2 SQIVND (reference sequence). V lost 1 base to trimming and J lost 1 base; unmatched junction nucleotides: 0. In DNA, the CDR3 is TGTGCCAGTAGTATAGCGGGAGGGTCCTACAATGAGCAGTTCTTC. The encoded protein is CASSIAGGSYNEQFF.

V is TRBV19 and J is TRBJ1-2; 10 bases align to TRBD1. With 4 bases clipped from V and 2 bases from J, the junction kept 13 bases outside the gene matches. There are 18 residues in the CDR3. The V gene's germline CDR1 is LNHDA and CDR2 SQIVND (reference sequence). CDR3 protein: CASSTLGQGKGGNYGYTF. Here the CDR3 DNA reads TGTGCCAGTAGTACCCTGGGACAGGGGAAGGGGGGGAACTATGGCTACACCTTC.

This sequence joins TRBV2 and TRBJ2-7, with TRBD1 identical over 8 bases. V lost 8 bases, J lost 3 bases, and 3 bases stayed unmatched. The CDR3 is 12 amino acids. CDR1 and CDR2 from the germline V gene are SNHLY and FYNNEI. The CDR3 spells CASRDRNYEQYF. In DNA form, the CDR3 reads TGTGCCAGCCGGGACAGGAACTACGAGCAGTACTTC.

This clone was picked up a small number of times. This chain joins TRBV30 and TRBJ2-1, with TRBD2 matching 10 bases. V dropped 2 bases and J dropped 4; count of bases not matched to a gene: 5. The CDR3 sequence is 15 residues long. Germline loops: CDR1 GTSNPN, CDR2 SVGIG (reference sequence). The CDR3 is CAWSPTSGPYNEQFF. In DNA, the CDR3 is TGTGCCTGGAGTCCGACTAGCGGGCCATACAATGAGCAGTTCTTC.

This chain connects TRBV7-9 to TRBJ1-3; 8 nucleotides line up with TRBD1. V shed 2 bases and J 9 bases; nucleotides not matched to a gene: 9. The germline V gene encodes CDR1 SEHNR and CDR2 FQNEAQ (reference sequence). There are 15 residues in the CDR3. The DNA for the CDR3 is TGTGCCAGCAGCTTACTTGACAGGGGCATTAGCACCATATATTTT. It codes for CASSLLDRGISTIYF.

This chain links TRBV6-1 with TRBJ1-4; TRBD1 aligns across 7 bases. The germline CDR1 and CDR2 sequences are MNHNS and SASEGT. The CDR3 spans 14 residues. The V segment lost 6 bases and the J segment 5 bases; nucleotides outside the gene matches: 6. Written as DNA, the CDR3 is TGTGCCAGCAGACGGGACAGCTACAATGAAAAACTGTTTTTT. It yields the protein CASRRDSYNEKLFF.

CDR3 sequence: CASSPRASGGEYNEQFF. The CDR3 DNA is TGTGCCAGCTCACCACGGGCTAGCGGGGGGGAATACAATGAGCAGTTCTTC. This sequence joins TRBV18 and TRBJ2-1, with 12 bases that match TRBD2. The CDR3 loop spans 17 amino acids. Per germline, CDR1 KGHSH and CDR2 LQKENI. The trim removed 1 base at V and 4 bases at J, leaving 5 bases unmatched.

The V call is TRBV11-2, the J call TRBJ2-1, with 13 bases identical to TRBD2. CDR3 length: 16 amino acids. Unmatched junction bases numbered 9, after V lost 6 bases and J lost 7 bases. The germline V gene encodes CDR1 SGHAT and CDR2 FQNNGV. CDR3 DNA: TGTGCCAGCAGGCAACCCGGGACTAGCGGGAATAATGAGCAGTTCTTC. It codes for CASRQPGTSGNNEQFF.

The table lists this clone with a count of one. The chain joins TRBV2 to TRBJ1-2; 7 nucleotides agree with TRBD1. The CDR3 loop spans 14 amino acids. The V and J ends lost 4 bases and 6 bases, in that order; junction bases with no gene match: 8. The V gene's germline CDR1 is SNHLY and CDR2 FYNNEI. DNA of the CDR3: TGTGCCAGCAGTGCCCGACAGGGAAGAAATGGCTACACCTTC. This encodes CASSARQGRNGYTF. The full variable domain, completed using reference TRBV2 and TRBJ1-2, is EPEVTQTPSHQVTQMGQEVILRCVPISNHLYFYWYRQILGQKVEFLVSFYNNEISEKSEIFDDQFSVERPDGSNFTLKIRSTKLEDSAMYFCASSARQGRNGYTFGSGTRLTVV.

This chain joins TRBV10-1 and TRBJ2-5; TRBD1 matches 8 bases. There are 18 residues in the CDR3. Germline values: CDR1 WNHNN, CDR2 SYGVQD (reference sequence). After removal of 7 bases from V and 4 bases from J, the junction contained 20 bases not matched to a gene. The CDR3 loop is CASTSKAETGEVGETQYF. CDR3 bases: TGCGCCAGCACCAGTAAGGCTGAGACAGGGGAGGTGGGAGAGACCCAGTACTTC.